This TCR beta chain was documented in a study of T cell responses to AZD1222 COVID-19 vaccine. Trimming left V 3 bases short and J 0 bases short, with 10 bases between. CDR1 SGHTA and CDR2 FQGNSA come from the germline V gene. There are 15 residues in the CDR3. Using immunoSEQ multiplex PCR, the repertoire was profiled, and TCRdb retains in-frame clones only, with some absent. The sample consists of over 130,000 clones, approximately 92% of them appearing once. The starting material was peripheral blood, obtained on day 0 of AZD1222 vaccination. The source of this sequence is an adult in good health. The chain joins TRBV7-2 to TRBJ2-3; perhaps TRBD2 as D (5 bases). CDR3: CASSLEDWSTDTQYF. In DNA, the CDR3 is TGTGCCAGCAGCTTGGAGGATTGGAGCACAGATACGCAGTATTTT.